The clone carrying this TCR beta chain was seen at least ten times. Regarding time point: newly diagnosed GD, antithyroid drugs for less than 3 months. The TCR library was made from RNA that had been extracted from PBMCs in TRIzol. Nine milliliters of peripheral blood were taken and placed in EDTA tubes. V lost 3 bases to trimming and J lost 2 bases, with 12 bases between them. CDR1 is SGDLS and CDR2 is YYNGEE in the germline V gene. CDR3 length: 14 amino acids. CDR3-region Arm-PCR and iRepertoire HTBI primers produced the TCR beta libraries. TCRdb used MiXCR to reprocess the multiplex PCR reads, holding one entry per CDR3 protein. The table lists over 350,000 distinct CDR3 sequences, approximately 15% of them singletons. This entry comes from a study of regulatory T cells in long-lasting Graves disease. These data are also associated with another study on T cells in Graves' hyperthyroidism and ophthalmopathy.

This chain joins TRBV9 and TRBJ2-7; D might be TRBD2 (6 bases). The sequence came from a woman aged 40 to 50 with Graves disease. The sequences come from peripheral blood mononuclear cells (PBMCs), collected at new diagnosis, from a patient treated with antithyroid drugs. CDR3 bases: TGTGCCAGCAGCGGGGTGGGGGGAACCTACGAGCAGTACTTC. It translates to CASSGVGGTYEQYF.